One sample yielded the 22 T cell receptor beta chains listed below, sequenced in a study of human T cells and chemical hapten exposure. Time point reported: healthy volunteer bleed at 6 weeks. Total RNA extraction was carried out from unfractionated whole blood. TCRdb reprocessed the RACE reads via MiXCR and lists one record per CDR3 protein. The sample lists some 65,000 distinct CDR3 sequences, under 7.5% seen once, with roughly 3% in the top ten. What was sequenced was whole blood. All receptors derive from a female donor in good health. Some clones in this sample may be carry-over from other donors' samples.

Here the CDR3 reads CASSLGRSRYNEQFF. CDR3 coding DNA: TGTGCCAGCAGTTTAGGCAGAAGCCGCTACAATGAGCAGTTCTTC. The genes are TRBV28 and TRBJ2-1; no clear D. V was trimmed by 2 bases and J by 3 bases, leaving 11 bases between them. CDR3 length equals 15 residues. Germline V gives CDR1 MDHEN, CDR2 SYDVKM.

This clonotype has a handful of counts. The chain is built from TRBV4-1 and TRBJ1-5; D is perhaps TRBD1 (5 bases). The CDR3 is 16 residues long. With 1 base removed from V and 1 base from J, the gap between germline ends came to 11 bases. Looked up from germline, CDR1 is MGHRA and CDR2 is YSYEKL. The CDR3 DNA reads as TGCGCCAGCAGCCAAGTCACGGGGCGAAGCAATCAGCCCCAGCATTTT. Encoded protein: CASSQVTGRSNQPQHF.

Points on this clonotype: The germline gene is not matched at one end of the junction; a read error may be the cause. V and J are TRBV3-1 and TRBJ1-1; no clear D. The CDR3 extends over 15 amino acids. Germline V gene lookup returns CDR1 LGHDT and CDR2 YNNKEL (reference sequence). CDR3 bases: TGTGCCAGCAGAAAAGATAATGGCAGGCTACCTGAAGATTTCTTT. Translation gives CASRKDNGRLPEDFF.

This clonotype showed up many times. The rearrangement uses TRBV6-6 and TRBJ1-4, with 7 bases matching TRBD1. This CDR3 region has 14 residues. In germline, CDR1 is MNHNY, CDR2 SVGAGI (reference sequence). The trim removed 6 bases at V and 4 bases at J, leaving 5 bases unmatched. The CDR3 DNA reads TGTGCCAGCAGCACGGGACAGAATAATGAAAAACTGTTTTTT. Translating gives CASSTGQNNEKLFF.

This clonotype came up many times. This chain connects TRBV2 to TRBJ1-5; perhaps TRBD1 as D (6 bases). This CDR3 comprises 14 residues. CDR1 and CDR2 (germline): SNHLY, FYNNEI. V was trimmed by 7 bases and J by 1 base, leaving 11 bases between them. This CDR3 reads CASNNQGSNQPQHF. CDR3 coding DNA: TGTGCCAGCAACAACCAGGGGAGCAATCAGCCCCAGCATTTT.

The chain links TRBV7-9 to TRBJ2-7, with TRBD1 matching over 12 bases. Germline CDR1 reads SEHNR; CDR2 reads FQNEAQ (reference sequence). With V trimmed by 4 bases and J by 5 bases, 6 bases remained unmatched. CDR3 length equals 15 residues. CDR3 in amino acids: CASSSTWDRGHEQYF. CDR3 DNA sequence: TGTGCCAGCAGCTCAACCTGGGACAGGGGGCACGAGCAGTACTTC.

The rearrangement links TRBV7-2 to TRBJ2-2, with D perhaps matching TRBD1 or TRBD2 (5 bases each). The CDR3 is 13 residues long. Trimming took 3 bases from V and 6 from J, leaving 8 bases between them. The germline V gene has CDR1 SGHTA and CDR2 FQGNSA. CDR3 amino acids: CASSFRGPGELFF. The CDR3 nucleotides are TGTGCCAGCAGCTTTCGGGGACCCGGGGAGCTGTTTTTT.

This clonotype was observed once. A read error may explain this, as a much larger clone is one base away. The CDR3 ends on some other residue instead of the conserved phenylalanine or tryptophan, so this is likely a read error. The CDR3 DNA follows: TGTGCCAGCAGACCTCACCGACTAGACAATGAGCAGTTCTCC. Its translation is CASRPHRLDNEQFS. The chain employs TRBV6-5 and TRBJ2-1; perhaps TRBD2 as D (6 bases). Trimming took 6 bases from V and 5 from J, leaving 14 bases between them. The CDR3 is made up of 14 amino acids. Germline V lookup: CDR1 MNHEY, CDR2 SVGAGI.

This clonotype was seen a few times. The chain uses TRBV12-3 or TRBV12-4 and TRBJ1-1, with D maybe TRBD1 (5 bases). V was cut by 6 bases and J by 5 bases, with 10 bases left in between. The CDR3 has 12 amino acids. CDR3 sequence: CASRPGGTEAFF. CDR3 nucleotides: TGTGCCAGCAGACCTGGGGGGACTGAAGCTTTCTTT.

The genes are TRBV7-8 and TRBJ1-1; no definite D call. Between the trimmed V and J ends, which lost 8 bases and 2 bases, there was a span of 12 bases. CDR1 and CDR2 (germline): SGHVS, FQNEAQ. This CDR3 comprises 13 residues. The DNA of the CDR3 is TGTGCCAGCGCGACGGCGGAAAACACTGAAGCTTTCTTT. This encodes CASATAENTEAFF.

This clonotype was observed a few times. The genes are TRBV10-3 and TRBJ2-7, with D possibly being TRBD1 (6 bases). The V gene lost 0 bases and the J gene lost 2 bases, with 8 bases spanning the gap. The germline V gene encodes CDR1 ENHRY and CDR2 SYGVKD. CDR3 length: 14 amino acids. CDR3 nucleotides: TGTGCCATCAGTGAGTCTGAGGGGGCCTACGAGCAGTACTTC. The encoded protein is CAISESEGAYEQYF.

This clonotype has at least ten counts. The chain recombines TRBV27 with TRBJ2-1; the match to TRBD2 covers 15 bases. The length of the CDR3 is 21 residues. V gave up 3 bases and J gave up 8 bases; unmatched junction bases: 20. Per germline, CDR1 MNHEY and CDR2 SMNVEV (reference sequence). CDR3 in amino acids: CASSFGGRGLAGGPLIYEQFF. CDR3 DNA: TGTGCCAGCAGTTTCGGGGGGCGAGGACTAGCGGGAGGGCCTCTCATCTATGAGCAGTTCTTC.

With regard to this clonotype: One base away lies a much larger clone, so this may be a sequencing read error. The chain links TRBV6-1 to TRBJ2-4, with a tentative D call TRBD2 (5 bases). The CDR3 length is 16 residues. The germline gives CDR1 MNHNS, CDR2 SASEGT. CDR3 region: CASSDSSFEAKSIQYF. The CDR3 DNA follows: TGTGCCAGCAGTGACTCTAGCTTCGAAGCCAAAAGCATTCAGTACTTC.

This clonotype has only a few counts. CDR3 DNA: TGTGCCAGCAGCCAAGATCCCTACGAGCAGTACTTC. Translated, it gives CASSQDPYEQYF. The chain carries TRBV3-1 and TRBJ2-7; no clear D. CDR3 length: 12 amino acids. V was shortened by 0 bases and J by 2 bases, with 2 bases between the two germline ends. Germline V gene lookup returns CDR1 LGHDT and CDR2 YNNKEL (reference sequence).

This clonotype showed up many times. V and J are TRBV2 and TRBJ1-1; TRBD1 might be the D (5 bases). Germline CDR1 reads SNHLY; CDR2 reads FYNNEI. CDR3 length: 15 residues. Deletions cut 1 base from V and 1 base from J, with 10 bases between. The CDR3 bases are TGTGCCAGCAGTGAAGATGGACACTCGAACACTGAAGCTTTCTTT. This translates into CASSEDGHSNTEAFF.

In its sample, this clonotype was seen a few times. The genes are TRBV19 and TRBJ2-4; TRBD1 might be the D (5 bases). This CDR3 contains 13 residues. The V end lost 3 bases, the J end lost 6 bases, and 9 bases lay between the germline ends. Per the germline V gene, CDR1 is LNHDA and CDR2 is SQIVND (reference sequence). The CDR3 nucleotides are TGTGCCAGTAGTATCGGCAGGGTAAACATTCAGTACTTC. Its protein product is CASSIGRVNIQYF.

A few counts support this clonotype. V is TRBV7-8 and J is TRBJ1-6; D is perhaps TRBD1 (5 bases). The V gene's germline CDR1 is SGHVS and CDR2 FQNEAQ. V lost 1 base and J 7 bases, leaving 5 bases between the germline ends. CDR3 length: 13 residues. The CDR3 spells CASSLEGNSPLHF. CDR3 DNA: TGTGCCAGCAGCTTAGAGGGGAATTCACCCCTCCACTTT.

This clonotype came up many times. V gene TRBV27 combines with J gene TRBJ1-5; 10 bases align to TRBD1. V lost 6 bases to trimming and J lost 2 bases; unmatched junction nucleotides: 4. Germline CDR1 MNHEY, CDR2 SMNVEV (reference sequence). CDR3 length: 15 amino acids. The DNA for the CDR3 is TGTGCCAGCAGAAGACAGGGGGCTGGCAATCAGCCCCAGCATTTT. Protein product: CASRRQGAGNQPQHF.

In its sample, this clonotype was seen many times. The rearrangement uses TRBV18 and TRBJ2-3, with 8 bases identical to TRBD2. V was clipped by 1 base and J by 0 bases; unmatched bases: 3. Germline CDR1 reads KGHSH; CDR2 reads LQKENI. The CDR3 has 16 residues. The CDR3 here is CASSPLAGGSTDTQYF. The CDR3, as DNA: TGTGCCAGCTCACCACTCGCGGGAGGAAGCACAGATACGCAGTATTTT.

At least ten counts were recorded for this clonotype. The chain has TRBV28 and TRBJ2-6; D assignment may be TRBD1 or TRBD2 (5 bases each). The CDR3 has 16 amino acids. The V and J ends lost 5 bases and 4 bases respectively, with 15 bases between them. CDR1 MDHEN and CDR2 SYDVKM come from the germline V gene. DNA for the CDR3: TGTGCCAGCAGTAACGTCGGGGCCTCCGGGGCCAACGTCCTGACTTTC. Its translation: CASSNVGASGANVLTF.

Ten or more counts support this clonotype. The DNA of the CDR3 is TGCAGCGACGGACAGGGGGCGCTTAATGAGCAGTTCTTC. Translation gives CSDGQGALNEQFF. The chain couples TRBV29-1 to TRBJ2-1; TRBD1 aligns across 11 bases. V lost 7 bases and J lost 7; bases outside the gene matches: 6. Germline V gives CDR1 SQVTM, CDR2 ANQGSEA. CDR3 length: 13 residues.

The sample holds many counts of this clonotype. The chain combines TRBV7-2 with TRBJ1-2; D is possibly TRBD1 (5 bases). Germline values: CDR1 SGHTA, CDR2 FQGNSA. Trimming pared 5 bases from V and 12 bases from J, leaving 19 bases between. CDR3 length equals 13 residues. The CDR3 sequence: CASSPRPQGANTF. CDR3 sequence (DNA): TGTGCCAGCAGCCCCCGCCCGCAGGGCGCGAACACCTTC.